The 10 T cell receptor beta chains below come from one sample, sequenced in a study of T cells in Graves' hyperthyroidism and ophthalmopathy. Authors of the study amplified TCR beta CDR3 regions from RNA transcripts. First-round RT-PCR of the TCR CDR3 relied on the HTBI primer set. TCRdb called the multiplex PCR reads again in MiXCR, with one record for every CDR3 protein. The sample holds roughly 500,000 distinct CDR3 sequences, roughly a quarter seen once. Sequencing used blood. These receptors were collected from a woman between 25 and 40 years old with Graves' ophthalmopathy.

This clonotype appeared many times. The J gene is TRBJ1-1, the V gene TRBV29-1; TRBD1 aligns across 7 bases. The germline CDR1 and CDR2 sequences are SQVTM and ANQGSEA. This CDR3 is built from 13 residues. V was pared by 3 bases and J by 4 bases, with 5 bases of the junction left unmatched. CDR3: CSVEGQLGTEAFF. The CDR3 DNA reads as TGCAGCGTTGAGGGACAGCTGGGCACTGAAGCTTTCTTT.

In this sample, this clonotype turned up many times. The V call is TRBV4-1, the J call TRBJ2-6; 10 bases match TRBD1. Germline V lookup: CDR1 MGHRA, CDR2 YSYEKL. This CDR3 is built from 16 residues. V lost 4 bases and J lost 2; bases outside the gene matches: 2. The CDR3 region is CASSPDRGTGANVLTF. CDR3 nucleotide sequence: TGCGCCAGCAGCCCGGACAGGGGGACTGGGGCCAACGTCCTGACTTTC.

This clonotype has just a few counts. The CDR3 DNA is TGTGCCAGCAGCCCCAGACAGGGCTGGCGAGAGACCCAGTACTTC. This sequence encodes CASSPRQGWRETQYF. This chain connects TRBV28 to TRBJ2-5; 7 bases map to TRBD1. Per germline, CDR1 MDHEN and CDR2 SYDVKM. This CDR3 comprises 15 residues. V dropped 6 bases and J dropped 4; count of bases not matched to a gene: 11.

The chain's CDR3 is CASSMGHLYEQYF. Written as DNA, the CDR3 is TGTGCCAGCAGCATGGGACACCTCTACGAGCAGTACTTC. The gene calls are TRBV7-3 and TRBJ2-7, with a weak D call TRBD1 (6 bases). V was clipped by 5 bases and J by 3 bases, with 11 bases between them. The CDR3 is 13 amino acids. CDR1 and CDR2 from the germline V gene are SGHTA and FQGTGA.

At least ten counts were recorded for this clonotype. The chain combines TRBV6-1 with TRBJ1-2; 7 nucleotides match TRBD1. This CDR3 comprises 11 residues. After removal of 6 bases from V and 10 bases from J, the junction contained 5 bases not matched to a gene. Germline lookup yields CDR1 MNHNS and CDR2 SASEGT. The CDR3 DNA reads as TGTGCCAGCAGCCAGGGACAGAACTACACCTTC. Protein product: CASSQGQNYTF.

In this sample, this clonotype turned up a few times. V gene TRBV7-2 combines with J gene TRBJ1-2; D remains ambiguous. CDR3 size: 15 residues. The V and J ends lost 5 bases and 5 bases respectively, with 18 bases between them. CDR1 SGHTA and CDR2 FQGNSA come from the germline V gene. Here the CDR3 reads CASSPPVPGGYGYTF. In DNA, the CDR3 is TGTGCCAGCAGCCCCCCAGTCCCGGGTGGGTATGGCTACACCTTC.

V usage is TRBV3-1 and J usage is TRBJ2-7; 7 bases match TRBD1. V lost 3 bases to trimming and J lost 1 base; unmatched junction nucleotides: 6. This CDR3 contains 15 residues. The germline V gene encodes CDR1 LGHDT and CDR2 YNNKEL (reference sequence). Written as DNA, the CDR3 is TGTGCCAGCAGCCACACCGGGACAGAATCCTACGAGCAGTACTTC. Its protein is CASSHTGTESYEQYF.

The V gene is TRBV6-1, the J gene TRBJ2-7, with D possibly TRBD1 on 6 matching bases. This CDR3 has 14 amino acids. The V end lost 3 bases, the J end lost 9 bases, and 18 bases lay between the germline ends. CDR1 and CDR2 (germline): MNHNS, SASEGT. CDR3 loop: CASSDRDRMSGQYF. The CDR3 DNA follows: TGTGCCAGCAGTGACCGAGACAGGATGAGTGGGCAGTACTTC.

V is TRBV14 and J is TRBJ1-5, with TRBD1 identical over 10 bases. This CDR3 contains 15 residues. The V and J ends lost 2 bases and 9 bases, in that order; junction bases with no gene match: 7. CDR1 is SGHDN, CDR2 FVKESK, per germline. CDR3 residues: CASSQLRQGAGPQHF. In DNA, the CDR3 is TGTGCCAGCAGCCAATTGAGACAGGGGGCAGGGCCCCAGCATTTT.

This clonotype was seen repeatedly, ten times or more. The chain joins TRBV20-1 to TRBJ1-2; TRBD1 aligns across 8 bases. Looked up from germline, CDR1 is DFQATT and CDR2 is SNEGSKA (reference sequence). Losses at the gene ends were 4 bases for V and 6 bases for J; bases not matched to a gene: 4. CDR3 length: 12 residues. CDR3 nucleotides: TGCAGTGCTATAGGACAGGGCCATGGCTACACCTTC. It is translated as CSAIGQGHGYTF.